One and the same sample provided the 27 T cell receptor beta chains below, sequenced in a study of T-cell memory formation after mild COVID-19. TCRdb re-analysed the 5' RACE reads in MiXCR, keeping a single row per CDR3 protein. The sample has 80,000 to 130,000 distinct CDR3 sequences, 11% seen once. Input material: PBMCs or a T cell subset sorted from them (not recorded which). Every receptor here comes from a man aged 18 to 29 who had mild COVID-19 (a few samples of this study predate the infection). Cell type and time point are not known.

The chain recombines TRBV7-9 with TRBJ1-2; D unresolved. V lost 1 base and J lost 4, with 13 bases in between. Germline lookup yields CDR1 SEHNR and CDR2 FQNEAQ (reference sequence). This CDR3 region has 15 residues. CDR3 DNA sequence: TGTGCCAGCAGCTTAGGATCGGCGGGAACCTATGGCTACACCTTC. Its protein product is CASSLGSAGTYGYTF.

This clonotype was observed many times. The chain carries TRBV15 and TRBJ2-7; 7 bases are shared with TRBD2. The germline CDR1 and CDR2 sequences are LNHNV and YYDKDF (reference sequence). The CDR3 has 15 amino acids. V dropped 0 bases and J dropped 2; count of bases not matched to a gene: 4. CDR3 coding DNA: TGTGCCACCAGCAGAGATCTAAGCGGGGCCTACGAGCAGTACTTC. It yields the protein CATSRDLSGAYEQYF.

The chain uses TRBV5-5 and TRBJ2-3, with D uncertain. The CDR3 is made up of 15 amino acids. V lost 5 bases to trimming and J lost 2 bases, with 15 bases between them. Germline V gene lookup returns CDR1 SGHKS and CDR2 YYEKEE (reference sequence). CDR3 sequence: CASSQIIRATDTQYF. In DNA form, the CDR3 reads TGTGCCAGCAGTCAGATTATCCGGGCCACAGATACGCAGTATTTT. Combining the CDR3 with reference TRBV5-5 and TRBJ2-3 gives the whole variable domain DAGVTQSPTHLIKTRGQQVTLRCSPISGHKSVSWYQQVLGQGPQFIFQYYEKEERGRGNFPDRFSARQFPNYSSELNVNALLLGDSALYLCASSQIIRATDTQYFGPGTRLTVL.

The chain carries TRBV6-6 and TRBJ2-5, with TRBD2 as a possible D gene (7 bases). The CDR3 is 17 residues long. V was cut by 6 bases and J by 1 base, with 21 bases left in between. Germline V gene lookup returns CDR1 MNHNY and CDR2 SVGAGI (reference sequence). Here the CDR3 reads CASRAALGGGRQETQYF. The DNA for the CDR3 is TGTGCCAGCAGAGCCGCCCTGGGCGGGGGCCGCCAAGAGACCCAGTACTTC.

The V gene is TRBV9, the J gene TRBJ2-6; 9 bases fit TRBD1. The CDR3 is made up of 16 amino acids. The germline V gene encodes CDR1 SGDLS and CDR2 YYNGEE. The V and J ends lost 4 bases and 2 bases, in that order; junction bases with no gene match: 4. CDR3 coding DNA: TGTGCCAGCAGCCTGCGGACAGGGGCTGGGGCCAACGTCCTGACTTTC. Translating it yields CASSLRTGAGANVLTF. Supplemented by reference TRBV9 and TRBJ2-6, the full variable domain reads DSGVTQTPKHLITATGQRVTLRCSPRSGDLSVYWYQQSLDQGLQFLIQYYNGEERAKGNILERFSAQQFPDLHSELNLSSLELGDSALYFCASSLRTGAGANVLTFGAGSRLTVL.

This clonotype has a handful of counts. V and J are TRBV9 and TRBJ2-3; the D gene is possibly TRBD1 (7 bases). In germline, CDR1 is SGDLS, CDR2 YYNGEE. This CDR3 contains 15 residues. V was pared by 3 bases and J by 5 bases, with 16 bases between. Written as DNA, the CDR3 is TGTGCCAGCAGCGCCCAGGGGGGCCAGAGAGATACGCAGTATTTT. This codes for CASSAQGGQRDTQYF.

The V and J genes are TRBV6-5 and TRBJ1-5, with D tentatively TRBD1 (5 bases). Per the germline V gene, CDR1 is MNHEY and CDR2 is SVGAGI. V lost 2 bases and J lost 6, with 11 bases in between. This CDR3 is built from 14 residues. In nucleotides, the CDR3 is TGTGCCAGCAGTTACACGGGGGGGAGTCAGCCCCAGCATTTT. It yields the protein CASSYTGGSQPQHF.

This clonotype has just a few counts. The V call is TRBV11-2, the J call TRBJ2-3; D call uncertain. Germline loops: CDR1 SGHAT, CDR2 FQNNGV. Trimming took 2 bases from V and 0 from J, leaving 6 bases between them. The CDR3 is made up of 14 amino acids. CDR3 loop: CASSLLESTDTQYF. The DNA of the CDR3 is TGTGCCAGCAGCTTATTGGAGAGCACAGATACGCAGTATTTT.

This clonotype was counted a few times. The chain combines TRBV4-1 with TRBJ2-7; D is unresolved. Deletions cut 1 base from V and 5 bases from J, with 15 bases between. The CDR3 runs 15 residues. The germline CDR1 and CDR2 sequences are MGHRA and YSYEKL. The CDR3 coding sequence is TGCGCCAGCAGCCAAGGCCCGACTTCAAGCCACGAGCAGTACGTC. This gives the protein CASSQGPTSSHEQYV.

The chain combines TRBV5-4 with TRBJ2-1; D not certain. Deletions cut 0 bases from V and 4 bases from J, with 8 bases between. This CDR3 has 14 amino acids. CDR1 and CDR2 (germline): SGHNT, YYREEE (reference sequence). CDR3 nucleotides: TGTGCCAGCAGCTTGGGGGGTTTGTACAATGAGCAGTTCTTC. This sequence encodes CASSLGGLYNEQFF.

This clonotype was seen more than once but under ten times. This rearrangement joins TRBV27 to TRBJ2-3; 8 nucleotides agree with TRBD2. The CDR3 has 14 amino acids. V shed 4 bases, J shed 5 bases, and the junction held 5 bases outside the gene matches. Germline CDR1 MNHEY, CDR2 SMNVEV (reference sequence). CDR3 bases: TGTGCCAGCAGTTCCGGACTAGCTTTAGATACGCAGTATTTT. Encoded protein: CASSSGLALDTQYF.

This clonotype has a handful of counts. This chain links TRBV6-6 with TRBJ1-2; a possible D gene is TRBD1 (5 bases). The CDR3 is made up of 19 amino acids. Germline V gene sequence: CDR1 MNHNY, CDR2 SVGAGI (reference sequence). V was trimmed by 5 bases and J by 0 bases, leaving 25 bases between them. The CDR3 loop is CASSPGPFVQEGANYGYTF. The CDR3 coding sequence is TGTGCCAGCAGTCCGGGCCCTTTCGTCCAAGAAGGGGCTAACTATGGCTACACCTTC.

This clonotype was counted only a few times. V gene TRBV3-1 combines with J gene TRBJ2-5; D tentatively fits TRBD1 or TRBD2 (5 bases each). CDR3 length: 14 residues. Trimming took off 4 bases at V and 7 bases at J, with 16 bases between the two ends. The germline V gene encodes CDR1 LGHDT and CDR2 YNNKEL (reference sequence). CDR3 loop: CASSPGAGRLTQYF. The CDR3 DNA is TGTGCCAGCAGCCCCGGGGCAGGGCGACTGACCCAGTACTTC.

The CDR3 reads CASSDPAPRGGSYNEQFF. Written as DNA, the CDR3 is TGTGCCAGCAGTGACCCTGCCCCACGGGGGGGCTCCTACAATGAGCAGTTCTTC. V is TRBV25-1 and J is TRBJ2-1; 8 nucleotides line up with TRBD2. There are 18 residues in the CDR3. Germline-derived CDR1 and CDR2 are MGHDK and SYGVNS. After removal of 3 bases from V and 0 bases from J, the junction contained 10 bases not matched to a gene.

This clonotype was observed a few times. The chain carries TRBV10-3 and TRBJ2-3, with 9 bases that match TRBD1. This CDR3 is built from 13 residues. V lost 10 bases to trimming and J lost 5 bases; unmatched junction nucleotides: 7. Germline values: CDR1 ENHRY, CDR2 SYGVKD. The CDR3 nucleotides read TGTGCCACGGGGGACAGGGCTGAAGATACGCAGTATTTT. It yields the protein CATGDRAEDTQYF.

CDR3 residues: CSVETGEVTEAFF. The CDR3 DNA reads TGCAGCGTCGAGACAGGGGAGGTCACTGAAGCTTTCTTT. The genes are TRBV29-1 and TRBJ1-1, with 8 bases aligning to TRBD1. With V trimmed by 6 bases and J by 4 bases, 7 bases remained unmatched. Germline CDR1 SQVTM, CDR2 ANQGSEA. The CDR3 contains 13 residues.

The sample holds many counts of this clonotype. The chain employs TRBV28 and TRBJ2-7, with a weak D call TRBD2 (6 bases). Trimming stripped 3 bases from V and 4 bases from J, with 7 bases between. The CDR3 loop spans 12 amino acids. CDR1 and CDR2 (germline): MDHEN, SYDVKM. CDR3 sequence reads: CASSFGSYEQYV. CDR3 DNA sequence: TGTGCCAGCAGTTTCGGGAGTTACGAGCAGTACGTC.

CDR3 region: CASSPPSPAGTETQYF. The CDR3 coding sequence is TGTGCCAGCAGTCCCCCATCGCCAGCGGGGACGGAGACCCAGTACTTC. The chain is built from TRBV12-3 or TRBV12-4 and TRBJ2-5; TRBD2 matches 7 bases. There are 16 residues in the CDR3. V trimming: 5 bases; J trimming: 5 bases; junction bases outside the gene matches: 14.

The CDR3 spells CAWRTNRYEQYF. As DNA, the CDR3 is TGTGCCTGGAGGACGAATCGCTACGAGCAGTACTTC. This chain links TRBV30 with TRBJ2-7; unclear D gene. V was trimmed by 3 bases and J by 3 bases, leaving 9 bases between them. In germline, CDR1 is GTSNPN, CDR2 SVGIG (reference sequence). The CDR3 covers 12 residues. Supplemented by reference TRBV30 and TRBJ2-7, the full variable domain reads SQTIHQWPATLVQPVGSPLSLECTVEGTSNPNLYWYRQAAGRGLQLLFYSVGIGQISSEVPQNLSASRPQDRQFILSSKKLLLSDSGFYLCAWRTNRYEQYFGPGTRLTVT.

This clonotype has only a few counts. The V gene is TRBV2, the J gene TRBJ1-6; D is uncertain. Trimming took 3 bases from V and 10 from J, leaving 16 bases between them. This CDR3 spans 15 amino acids. Germline loops: CDR1 SNHLY, CDR2 FYNNEI. CDR3: CASSEEGFISSPLHF. In DNA form, the CDR3 reads TGTGCCAGCAGTGAGGAGGGTTTCATTTCGTCACCCCTCCACTTT.

The chain uses TRBV10-2 and TRBJ1-4, with D hard to call. The CDR3 is 13 residues long. Trimming took 8 bases from V and 5 from J, leaving 12 bases between them. The germline V gene encodes CDR1 WSHSY and CDR2 SAAADI. The CDR3 region has the DNA TGCGCCAGCTTCTTAGCCCAGAATGAAAAACTGTTTTTT. This gives the protein CASFLAQNEKLFF.

Only a few counts were recorded for this clonotype. The chain combines TRBV24-1 with TRBJ2-5; D is unclear. Trimming pared 3 bases from V and 5 bases from J, leaving 15 bases between. The CDR3 has 15 amino acids. CDR1 is KGHDR, CDR2 SFDVKD, per germline. The CDR3 loop reads CATSDPTVLAETQYF. CDR3 sequence (DNA): TGTGCCACCAGTGATCCCACAGTTTTGGCGGAGACCCAGTACTTC.

The chain employs TRBV13 and TRBJ1-2; TRBD1 agrees at 9 bases. V was pared by 5 bases and J by 8 bases, with 12 bases of the junction left unmatched. CDR1 and CDR2 from the germline V gene are PRHDT and FYEKMQ (reference sequence). The length of the CDR3 is 15 residues. The CDR3: CASSPPGQGWIGYTF. Written as DNA, the CDR3 is TGTGCCAGCAGCCCACCGGGACAGGGCTGGATCGGCTACACCTTC. The full variable domain, rest sourced from reference TRBV13 and TRBJ1-2, is AAGVIQSPRHLIKEKRETATLKCYPIPRHDTVYWYQQGPGQDPQFLISFYEKMQSDKGSIPDRFSAQQFSDYHSELNMSSLELGDSALYFCASSPPGQGWIGYTFGSGTRLTVV.

This clonotype was seen more than once but under ten times. This chain connects TRBV2 to TRBJ2-5; 8 bases align to TRBD1. J gave up 10 bases and V 8 bases, and 3 bases lay outside the gene matches. The CDR3 totals 10 residues. Germline assignment: CDR1 SNHLY and CDR2 FYNNEI. The DNA of the CDR3 is TGTGCCAGCGTTACAGGGGGCCAGTACTTC. Its translation is CASVTGGQYF. Full variable domain (remainder filled in from reference TRBV2 and TRBJ2-5): EPEVTQTPSHQVTQMGQEVILRCVPISNHLYFYWYRQILGQKVEFLVSFYNNEISEKSEIFDDQFSVERPDGSNFTLKIRSTKLEDSAMYFCASVTGGQYFGPGTRLLVL.

Comment on this clonotype: This may be a read error: a much more frequent sequence differs by one nucleotide. V and J are TRBV7-6 and TRBJ2-7, with D perhaps matching TRBD1 (5 bases). CDR3 size: 14 residues. CDR1 and CDR2 (germline): SGHVS, FNYEAQ. CDR3 in amino acids: CASSPGQGPYERYF. DNA for the CDR3: TGTGCCAGCAGCCCCGGCCAGGGCCCATACGAGCGGTACTTC.

This clonotype was counted ten times or more. This chain links TRBV11-1 with TRBJ1-1; 9 nucleotides align to TRBD1. Germline lookup yields CDR1 SGHAT and CDR2 FQDESV (reference sequence). With 5 bases clipped from V and 6 bases from J, the junction kept 4 bases outside the gene matches. This CDR3 has 13 residues. CDR3 amino acids: CASSRQGGAEAFF. In DNA form, the CDR3 reads TGTGCCAGCAGCCGACAGGGGGGCGCTGAAGCTTTCTTT. Combining the CDR3 with reference TRBV11-1 and TRBJ1-1 gives the whole variable domain EAEVAQSPRYKITEKSQAVAFWCDPISGHATLYWYRQILGQGPELLVQFQDESVVDDSQLPKDRFSAERLKGVDSTLKIQPAELGDSAMYLCASSRQGGAEAFFGQGTRLTVV.

This clonotype was seen a handful of times. V is TRBV27 and J is TRBJ1-1; 9 bases are shared with TRBD1. The CDR3 contains 13 residues. J was trimmed by 8 bases and V by 3 bases; bases with no gene match: 4. Germline V gene sequence: CDR1 MNHEY, CDR2 SMNVEV (reference sequence). CDR3 DNA: TGTGCCAGCAGTTTGGGACAGGGAAGGGAAGCTTTCTTT. As protein: CASSLGQGREAFF.